Described below is a single TCR beta chain sequence and its context. Its target is unknown. Per the germline V gene, CDR1 is SGHKS and CDR2 is YYEKEE (reference sequence). This CDR3 region has 14 residues. With 4 bases removed from V and 9 bases from J, the gap between germline ends came to 17 bases. These data originate in a study of persistence of HIV-infected CD4 T cells. Study as a whole: Median time on suppressive ART was around 8 years. The study, taken as a whole, reports: TCR oligoclonality correlated with proviral oligoclonality in the same sorted populations.

Sequencing used immunoSEQ version 4 in survey mode. The table came from immunoSEQ multiplex PCR; TCRdb's copy has only in-frame clones and leaves some out. The sample contains about 40,000 clones, roughly 74% of which appear only once. An overlapping HIV-1 Gag peptide pool stimulated these cells at 0.85 to 1 ug/peptide/mL. CD40L/CD69 double-negative CD45RO-high memory CD4+ T cells were collected. A roughly 20-hour stimulation of CD8-depleted PBMCs used anti-CD28/CD49d costimulation, CD40-blocking antibody and enfuvirtide. The J gene is TRBJ1-5, the V gene TRBV5-5; D remains ambiguous. This specimen consisted of CD4+ T cells sorted from PBMCs after roughly 17-hour stimulation, obtained from a patient who received antiretroviral therapy. This clonotype originated in an adult man with HIV who was CMV-seropositive. DNA of the CDR3: TGTGCCAGCAGCCAGGACGGGAAAACATGGCCCCAGCATTTT. This gives the protein CASSQDGKTWPQHF. Together with reference TRBV5-5 and TRBJ1-5, the CDR3 gives the full variable domain: DAGVTQSPTHLIKTRGQQVTLRCSPISGHKSVSWYQQVLGQGPQFIFQYYEKEERGRGNFPDRFSARQFPNYSSELNVNALLLGDSALYLCASSQDGKTWPQHFGDGTRLSIL.